The next 12 T cell receptor beta chains were all read from a single sample in a study of CD4 T cells in relation to SARS-CoV-2 and coronaviruses. Repertoires were generated with immunoSEQ multiplex PCR, while TCRdb's copy carries only in-frame clones and drops some. The sample has 60,000 to 80,000 clones; 85% to 90% are singletons. The unexposed donors gave CD4+ T cells in about 2010-2019, prior to COVID-19. The specimen was memory CD4+ T cells from PBMCs. The receptors come from a human donor in good health.

The CDR3 loop reads CASSVSGYTEAFF. CDR3 nucleotides: TGTGCCAGCAGCGTTTCAGGGTACACTGAAGCTTTCTTT. The rearrangement links TRBV9 to TRBJ1-1, with D perhaps TRBD1 (5 bases). CDR1 and CDR2 (germline): SGDLS, YYNGEE. CDR3 size: 13 residues. The ends were cut back, 2 bases at V and 3 bases at J, with 8 bases in the middle.

The chain is built from TRBV7-2 and TRBJ1-2; 10 nucleotides agree with TRBD1. CDR1 and CDR2 (germline): SGHTA, FQGNSA. This CDR3 spans 15 amino acids. Trimming took 6 bases from V and 3 from J; bases not matched to a gene: 7. The CDR3: CASSYFDRGHYGYTF. The CDR3 DNA reads TGTGCCAGCAGTTACTTTGACAGGGGGCACTATGGCTACACCTTC.

This clone was found once. The chain is built from TRBV29-1 and TRBJ1-6, with D tentatively TRBD1 (6 bases). From germline, CDR1 is SQVTM and CDR2 ANQGSEA. The CDR3 is 13 amino acids. Trimming left V 4 bases short and J 7 bases short, with 11 bases between. CDR3 residues: CSVGTGRNSPLHF. The DNA of the CDR3 is TGCAGCGTTGGTACAGGGAGGAATTCACCCCTCCACTTT.

The rearrangement links TRBV9 to TRBJ1-6; TRBD1 agrees at 7 bases. Germline CDR1 reads SGDLS; CDR2 reads YYNGEE. This CDR3 has 14 amino acids. With 3 bases clipped from V and 6 bases from J, the junction kept 3 bases outside the gene matches. CDR3 DNA: TGTGCCAGCAGCGGCAGGGGGACTAATTCACCCCTCCACTTT. Amino acids: CASSGRGTNSPLHF.

This chain uses TRBV11-3 with TRBJ2-2; 8 bases are shared with TRBD2. The CDR3 contains 15 residues. The germline V gene has CDR1 SGHNT and CDR2 YENEEA. The junction had 6 bases not matched to a gene; V was cut back by 4 bases and J by 5 bases. CDR3 bases: TGTGCCAGCAGCTCATTGAGCGGGAGAACCGGGGAGCTGTTTTTT. It is translated as CASSSLSGRTGELFF.

This rearrangement joins TRBV27 to TRBJ2-7; D possibly corresponds to TRBD1 (5 bases). CDR1 and CDR2 (germline): MNHEY, SMNVEV (reference sequence). Trimming cost V 5 bases and J 2 bases, with 16 bases left between them. This CDR3 spans 15 amino acids. CDR3 DNA sequence: TGTGCCAGCAGTCATCCCAGTACAGGAGCCTACGAGCAGTACTTC. Translating gives CASSHPSTGAYEQYF.

A note on this clone: Other DNA sequences in the same sample also yield this CDR3. The chain uses TRBV28 and TRBJ1-4; D is uncertain. The CDR3 is made up of 13 amino acids. The ends were cut back, 2 bases at V and 8 bases at J, with 9 bases in the middle. Germline CDR1 is MDHEN and CDR2 is SYDVKM. The chain's CDR3 is CASSLGQGEKLFF. Written as DNA, the CDR3 is TGTGCCAGCAGTTTAGGGCAAGGGGAAAAACTGTTTTTT.

CDR3 loop: CASSLGLAGQETQYF. The CDR3 nucleotides are TGTGCCAGCAGCTTAGGGCTAGCGGGGCAAGAGACCCAGTACTTC. This chain links TRBV7-2 with TRBJ2-5, with 9 bases that match TRBD2. V was pared by 1 base and J by 2 bases, with 2 bases of the junction left unmatched. This CDR3 spans 15 amino acids. CDR1 SGHTA and CDR2 FQGNSA come from the germline V gene.

The chain uses TRBV15 and TRBJ1-1; D gene ambiguous. The V and J ends lost 3 bases and 7 bases respectively, with 15 bases between them. Germline lookup yields CDR1 LNHNV and CDR2 YYDKDF (reference sequence). The CDR3 covers 14 residues. The CDR3 region is CATSRGEGSIEAFF. CDR3 DNA sequence: TGTGCCACCAGCAGGGGAGAGGGTTCAATTGAAGCTTTCTTT. The whole variable domain, filled in from reference TRBV15 and TRBJ1-1, reads DAMVIQNPRYQVTQFGKPVTLSCSQTLNHNVMYWYQQKSSQAPKLLFHYYDKDFNNEADTPDNFQSRRPNTSFCFLDIRSPGLGDTAMYLCATSRGEGSIEAFFGQGTRLTVV.

V and J are TRBV19 and TRBJ2-1; TRBD2 matches 15 bases. This CDR3 has 19 residues. After removal of 4 bases from V and 5 bases from J, the junction contained 12 bases not matched to a gene. Germline V gene sequence: CDR1 LNHDA, CDR2 SQIVND (reference sequence). The CDR3: CASSKQGLAGGSLDNEQFF. The CDR3, as DNA: TGTGCCAGTAGTAAACAGGGACTAGCGGGAGGCTCCCTCGACAATGAGCAGTTCTTC. The complete variable domain, with remaining parts taken from reference TRBV19 and TRBJ2-1, reads DGGITQSPKYLFRKEGQNVTLSCEQNLNHDAMYWYRQDPGQGLRLIYYSQIVNDFQKGDIAEGYSVSREKKESFPLTVTSAQKNPTAFYLCASSKQGLAGGSLDNEQFFGPGTRLTVL.

V gene TRBV5-6 combines with J gene TRBJ1-1; D unresolved. The V and J ends lost 4 bases and 0 bases respectively, with 7 bases between them. From germline, CDR1 is SGHDT and CDR2 YYEEEE. The CDR3 is 13 residues long. Here the CDR3 DNA reads TGTGCCAGCAGCACCTACATGAACACTGAAGCTTTCTTT. Translated, it gives CASSTYMNTEAFF.

V usage is TRBV5-1 and J usage is TRBJ2-5, with 15 bases identical to TRBD2. Losses at the gene ends were 4 bases for V and 2 bases for J; bases not matched to a gene: 3. Germline CDR1 SGHRS, CDR2 YFSETQ. The CDR3 is 16 amino acids. The CDR3 sequence is CASSLGLAGGQETQYF. The CDR3 nucleotides read TGCGCCAGCAGCCTAGGACTAGCGGGGGGGCAAGAGACCCAGTACTTC.